One sample yielded the 11 T cell receptor beta chains listed below, sequenced in a study of T cell responses to AZD1222 COVID-19 vaccine. Repertoires were generated with immunoSEQ multiplex PCR, while TCRdb's copy carries only in-frame clones and drops some. The data hold some 110,000 clones, with 88% observed a single time. The source was peripheral blood, collected on day 0 of AZD1222 vaccination. The origin of the receptors is an adult in good health.

This rearrangement joins TRBV9 to TRBJ1-4; no clear D. This CDR3 contains 14 residues. The V end lost 0 bases, the J end lost 5 bases, and 8 bases lay between the germline ends. Germline CDR1 reads SGDLS; CDR2 reads YYNGEE. CDR3 sequence (DNA): TGTGCCAGCAGCGTAGCGCAGTTCAATGAAAAACTGTTTTTT. Protein: CASSVAQFNEKLFF.

The gene calls are TRBV20-1 and TRBJ2-4; 8 nucleotides match TRBD1. V shed 3 bases and J 8 bases; nucleotides not matched to a gene: 6. In germline, CDR1 is DFQATT, CDR2 SNEGSKA (reference sequence). The CDR3 is made up of 13 amino acids. The CDR3 coding sequence is TGCAGTGCTAGTCAGGACAGGGAACACATTCAGTACTTC. Encoded protein: CSASQDREHIQYF.

The gene calls are TRBV7-8 and TRBJ2-7; 7 bases match TRBD1. CDR3 length equals 15 residues. V lost 2 bases and J lost 3; bases outside the gene matches: 7. Germline-derived CDR1 and CDR2 are SGHVS and FQNEAQ. The CDR3: CASSLRGTVDYEQYF. CDR3 bases: TGTGCCAGCAGCTTACGTGGGACAGTGGACTACGAGCAGTACTTC.

The V call is TRBV11-2, the J call TRBJ2-3, with a possible D match to TRBD2 (5 bases). V lost 2 bases and J 2 bases, leaving 14 bases between the germline ends. The CDR3 extends over 16 amino acids. CDR1 SGHAT and CDR2 FQNNGV come from the germline V gene. The CDR3 nucleotides are TGTGCCAGCAGCTTAAGGGTCGGGGAGCTCACAGATACGCAGTATTTT. This sequence encodes CASSLRVGELTDTQYF.

For the CDR3, the DNA is TGTGCCAGCAGCCCTAGCGGGAGTCTCAATGAGCAGTTCTTC. Amino acids: CASSPSGSLNEQFF. The chain links TRBV7-9 to TRBJ2-1, with TRBD2 identical over 10 bases. The trim removed 5 bases at V and 6 bases at J, leaving 4 bases unmatched. Germline-derived CDR1 and CDR2 are SEHNR and FQNEAQ (reference sequence). The CDR3 is made up of 14 amino acids.

This clone is a singleton in its sample. This chain joins TRBV9 and TRBJ2-1; maybe TRBD1 (5 bases). From germline, CDR1 is SGDLS and CDR2 YYNGEE. V lost 0 bases and J 4 bases, leaving 14 bases between the germline ends. The CDR3 spans 16 residues. This CDR3 reads CASSVVAGSIYNEQFF. The CDR3 DNA reads TGTGCCAGCAGCGTAGTGGCAGGGTCCATTTACAATGAGCAGTTCTTC.

This clone has only one observation. The rearrangement uses TRBV3-1 (or the pseudogene TRBV3-2) and TRBJ2-3; no clear D gene. V shed 5 bases and J shed 6 bases, with 6 bases lying between them. The CDR3 is 11 residues long. Germline values: CDR1 LGHDT, CDR2 YNNKEL (reference sequence). The CDR3 here is CASSSGDTQYF. The CDR3 coding sequence is TGTGCCAGCAGCTCGGGCGATACGCAGTATTTT.

This chain links TRBV28 with TRBJ1-2; D ambiguous. The CDR3 contains 12 residues. CDR1 is MDHEN, CDR2 SYDVKM, per germline. The V end was cut by 7 bases, the J end by 5 bases, with 11 bases between. The CDR3 sequence is CASTSRDYGYTF. As DNA, the CDR3 is TGTGCCAGCACCTCGCGGGATTATGGCTACACCTTC.

CDR3 region: CASMNRGSEKLFF. The CDR3 DNA sequence: TGTGCCAGTATGAACAGGGGGAGTGAAAAACTGTTTTTT. The chain employs TRBV19 and TRBJ1-4; 8 nucleotides agree with TRBD1. The trim removed 7 bases at V and 7 bases at J, leaving 5 bases unmatched. Germline lookup yields CDR1 LNHDA and CDR2 SQIVND (reference sequence). The CDR3 consists of 13 residues.

The chain uses TRBV28 and TRBJ2-1, with 9 bases that match TRBD1. Trimming cost V 6 bases and J 7 bases; bases outside gene matches: 22. The CDR3 is made up of 19 amino acids. Germline V gives CDR1 MDHEN, CDR2 SYDVKM. The CDR3 sequence is CASRPTGQGFLIAENEQFF. The CDR3 bases are TGTGCCAGCAGACCAACGGGACAGGGCTTCTTGATAGCCGAAAATGAGCAGTTCTTC.

V and J are TRBV5-1 and TRBJ2-7; D is perhaps TRBD1 (5 bases). The V gene lost 4 bases and the J gene lost 0 bases, with 14 bases spanning the gap. Germline-derived CDR1 and CDR2 are SGHRS and YFSETQ. The CDR3 is 15 residues long. DNA for the CDR3: TGCGCCAGCAGCATCCTTAGGGGAAACTCCTACGAGCAGTACTTC. The encoded protein is CASSILRGNSYEQYF. Supplemented by reference TRBV5-1 and TRBJ2-7, the full variable domain reads KAGVTQTPRYLIKTRGQQVTLSCSPISGHRSVSWYQQTPGQGLQFLFEYFSETQRNKGNFPGRFSGRQFSNSRSEMNVSTLELGDSALYLCASSILRGNSYEQYFGPGTRLTVT.